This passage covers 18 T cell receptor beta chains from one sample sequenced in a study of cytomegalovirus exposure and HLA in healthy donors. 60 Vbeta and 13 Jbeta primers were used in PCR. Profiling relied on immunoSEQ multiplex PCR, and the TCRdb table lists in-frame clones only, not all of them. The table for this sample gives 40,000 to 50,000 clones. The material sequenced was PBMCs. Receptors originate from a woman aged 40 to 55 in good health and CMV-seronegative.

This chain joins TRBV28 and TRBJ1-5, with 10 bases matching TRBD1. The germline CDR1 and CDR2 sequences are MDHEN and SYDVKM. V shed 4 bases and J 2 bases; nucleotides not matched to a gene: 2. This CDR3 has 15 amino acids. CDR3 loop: CASSSGTGGNQPQHF. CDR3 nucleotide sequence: TGTGCCAGCAGTTCCGGGACAGGGGGCAATCAGCCCCAGCATTTT.

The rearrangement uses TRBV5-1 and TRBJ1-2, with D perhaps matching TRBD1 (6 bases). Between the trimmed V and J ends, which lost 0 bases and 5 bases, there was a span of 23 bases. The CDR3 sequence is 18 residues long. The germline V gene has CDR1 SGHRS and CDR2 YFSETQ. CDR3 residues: CASSLELAGASFRYGYTF. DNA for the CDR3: TGCGCCAGCAGCTTGGAGTTGGCGGGGGCGAGTTTTAGGTATGGCTACACCTTC.

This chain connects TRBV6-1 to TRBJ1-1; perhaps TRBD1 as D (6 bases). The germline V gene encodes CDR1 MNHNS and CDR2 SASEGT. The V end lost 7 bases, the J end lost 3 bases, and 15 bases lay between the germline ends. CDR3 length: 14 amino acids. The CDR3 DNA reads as TGTGCCAGCAATGGGGGCAGAGCGGACACTGAAGCTTTCTTT. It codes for CASNGGRADTEAFF.

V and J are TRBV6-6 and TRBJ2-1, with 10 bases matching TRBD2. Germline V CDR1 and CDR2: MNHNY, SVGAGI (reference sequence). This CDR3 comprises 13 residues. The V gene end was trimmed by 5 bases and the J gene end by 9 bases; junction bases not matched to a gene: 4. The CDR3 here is CASSLRLAGEQFF. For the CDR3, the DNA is TGTGCCAGCAGTCTCCGACTAGCGGGTGAGCAGTTCTTC.

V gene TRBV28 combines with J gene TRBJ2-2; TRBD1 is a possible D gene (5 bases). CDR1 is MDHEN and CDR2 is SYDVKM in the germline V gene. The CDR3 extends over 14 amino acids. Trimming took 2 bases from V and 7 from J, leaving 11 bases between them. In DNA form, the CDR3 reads TGTGCCAGCAGTTTACTTGGGCAGGGCGGGGAGCTGTTTTTT. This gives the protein CASSLLGQGGELFF. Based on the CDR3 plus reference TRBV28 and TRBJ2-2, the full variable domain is DVKVTQSSRYLVKRTGEKVFLECVQDMDHENMFWYRQDPGLGLRLIYFSYDVKMKEKGDIPEGYSVSREKKERFSLILESASTNQTSMYLCASSLLGQGGELFFGEGSRLTVL.

As DNA, the CDR3 is TGTGCCAGCAGTGAATATGGGGGCCATGAGCAGTTCTTC. This gives the protein CASSEYGGHEQFF. This chain joins TRBV25-1 and TRBJ2-1; possible D gene TRBD1, 6 bases. Between the trimmed V and J ends, which lost 0 bases and 8 bases, there was a span of 8 bases. The germline V gene encodes CDR1 MGHDK and CDR2 SYGVNS. The CDR3 consists of 13 residues.

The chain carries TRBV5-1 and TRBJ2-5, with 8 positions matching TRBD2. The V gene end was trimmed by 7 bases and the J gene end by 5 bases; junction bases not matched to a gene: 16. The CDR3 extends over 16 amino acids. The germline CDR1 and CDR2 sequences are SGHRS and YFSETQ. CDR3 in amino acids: CASLASPGGTFETQYF. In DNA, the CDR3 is TGCGCCAGCCTGGCTTCTCCGGGGGGGACGTTCGAGACCCAGTACTTC.

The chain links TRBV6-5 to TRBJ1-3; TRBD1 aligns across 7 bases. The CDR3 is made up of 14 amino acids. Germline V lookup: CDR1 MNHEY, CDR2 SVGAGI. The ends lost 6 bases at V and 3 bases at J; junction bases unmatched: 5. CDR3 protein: CASSPRGLGNTIYF. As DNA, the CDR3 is TGTGCCAGCAGCCCGAGGGGGCTTGGAAACACCATATATTTT.

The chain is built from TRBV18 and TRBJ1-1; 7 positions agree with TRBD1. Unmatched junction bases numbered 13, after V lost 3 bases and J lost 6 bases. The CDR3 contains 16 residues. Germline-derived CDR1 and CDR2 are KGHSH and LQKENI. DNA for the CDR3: TGTGCCAGCTCACCGGGACAGCTCCCCCAGGTATCTGAAGCTTTCTTT. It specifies CASSPGQLPQVSEAFF.

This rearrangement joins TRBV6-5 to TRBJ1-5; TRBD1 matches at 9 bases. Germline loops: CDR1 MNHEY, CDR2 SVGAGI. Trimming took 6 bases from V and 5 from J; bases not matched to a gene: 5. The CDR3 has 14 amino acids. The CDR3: CASRLTGGDQPQHF. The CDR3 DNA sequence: TGTGCCAGCAGATTGACAGGGGGGGATCAGCCCCAGCATTTT.

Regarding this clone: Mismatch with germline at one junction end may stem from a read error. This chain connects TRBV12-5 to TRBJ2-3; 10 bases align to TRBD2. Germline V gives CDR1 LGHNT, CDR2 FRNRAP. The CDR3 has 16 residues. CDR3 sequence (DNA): TGTGCTAGTGGTTTGAGCGGGAGGGCCGGGGGAGATAAGCAGTATTTT. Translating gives CASGLSGRAGGDKQYF.

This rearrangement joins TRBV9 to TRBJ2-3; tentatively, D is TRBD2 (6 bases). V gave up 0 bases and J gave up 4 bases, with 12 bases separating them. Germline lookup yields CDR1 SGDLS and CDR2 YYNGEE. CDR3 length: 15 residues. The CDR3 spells CASSVVRGEADTQYF. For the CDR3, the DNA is TGTGCCAGCAGCGTAGTGCGGGGAGAAGCAGATACGCAGTATTTT.

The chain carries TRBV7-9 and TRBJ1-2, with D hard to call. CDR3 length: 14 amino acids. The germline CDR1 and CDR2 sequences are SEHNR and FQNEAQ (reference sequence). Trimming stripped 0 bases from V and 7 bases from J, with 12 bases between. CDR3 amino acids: CASSLAPGVGGYTF. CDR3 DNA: TGTGCCAGCAGCTTAGCGCCCGGGGTTGGTGGCTACACCTTC.

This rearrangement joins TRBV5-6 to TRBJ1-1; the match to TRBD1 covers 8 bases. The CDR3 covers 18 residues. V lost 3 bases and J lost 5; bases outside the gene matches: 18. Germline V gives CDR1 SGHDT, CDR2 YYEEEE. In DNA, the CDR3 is TGTGCCAGCAGCTCCCGGTGGTATGTGGGCAGGGGGCATACTGAAGCTTTCTTT. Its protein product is CASSSRWYVGRGHTEAFF.

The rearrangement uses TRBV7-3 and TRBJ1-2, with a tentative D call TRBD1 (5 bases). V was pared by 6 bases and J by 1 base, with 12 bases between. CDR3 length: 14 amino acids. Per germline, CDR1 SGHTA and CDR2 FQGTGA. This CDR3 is CASSINRINYGYTF. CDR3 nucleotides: TGTGCCAGCAGTATTAACAGGATTAACTATGGCTACACCTTC.

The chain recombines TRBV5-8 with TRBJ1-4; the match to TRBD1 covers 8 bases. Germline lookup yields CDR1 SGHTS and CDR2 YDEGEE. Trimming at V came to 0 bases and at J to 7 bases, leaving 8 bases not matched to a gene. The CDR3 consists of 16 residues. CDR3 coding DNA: TGTGCCAGCAGCTTGGCTATTGGACAGGGAACTGAAAAACTGTTTTTT. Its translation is CASSLAIGQGTEKLFF.

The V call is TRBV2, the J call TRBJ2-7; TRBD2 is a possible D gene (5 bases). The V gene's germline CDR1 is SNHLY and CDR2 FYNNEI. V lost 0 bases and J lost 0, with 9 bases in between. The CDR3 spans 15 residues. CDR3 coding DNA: TGTGCCAGCAGTGAAGCTCGGGGTCGCTCCTACGAGCAGTACTTC. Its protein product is CASSEARGRSYEQYF.

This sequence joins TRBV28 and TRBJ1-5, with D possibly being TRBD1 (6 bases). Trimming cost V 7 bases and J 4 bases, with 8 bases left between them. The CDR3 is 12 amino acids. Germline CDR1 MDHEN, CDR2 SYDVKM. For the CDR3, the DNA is TGTGCCAGCATACAGGGAAATCAGCCCCAGCATTTT. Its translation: CASIQGNQPQHF.